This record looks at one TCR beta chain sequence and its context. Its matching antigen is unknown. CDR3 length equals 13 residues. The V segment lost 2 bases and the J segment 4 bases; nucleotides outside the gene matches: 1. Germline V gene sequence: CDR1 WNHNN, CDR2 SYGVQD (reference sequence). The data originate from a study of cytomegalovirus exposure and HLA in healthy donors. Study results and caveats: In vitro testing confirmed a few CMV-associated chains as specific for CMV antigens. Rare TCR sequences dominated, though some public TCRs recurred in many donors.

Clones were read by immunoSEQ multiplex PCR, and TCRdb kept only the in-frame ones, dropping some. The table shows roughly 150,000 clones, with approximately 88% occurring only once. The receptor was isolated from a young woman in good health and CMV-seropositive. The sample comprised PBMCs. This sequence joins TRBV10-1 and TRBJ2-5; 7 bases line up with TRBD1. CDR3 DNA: TGCGCCAGCAGTGAGGACAGGGCAGAGACCCAGTACTTC. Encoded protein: CASSEDRAETQYF.